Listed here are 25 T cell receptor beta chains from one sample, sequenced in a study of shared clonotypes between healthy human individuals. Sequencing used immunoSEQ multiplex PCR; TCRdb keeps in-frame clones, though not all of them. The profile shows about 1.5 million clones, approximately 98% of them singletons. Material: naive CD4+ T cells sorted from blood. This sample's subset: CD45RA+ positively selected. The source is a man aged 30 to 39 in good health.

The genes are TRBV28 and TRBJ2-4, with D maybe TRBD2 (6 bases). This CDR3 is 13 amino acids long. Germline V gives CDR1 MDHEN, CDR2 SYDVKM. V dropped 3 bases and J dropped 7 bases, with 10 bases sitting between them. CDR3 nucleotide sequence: TGTGCCAGCAGTTTCCGGGAGTGGAACATTCAGTACTTC. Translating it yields CASSFREWNIQYF. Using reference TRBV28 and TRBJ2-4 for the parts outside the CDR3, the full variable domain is DVKVTQSSRYLVKRTGEKVFLECVQDMDHENMFWYRQDPGLGLRLIYFSYDVKMKEKGDIPEGYSVSREKKERFSLILESASTNQTSMYLCASSFREWNIQYFGAGTRLSVL.

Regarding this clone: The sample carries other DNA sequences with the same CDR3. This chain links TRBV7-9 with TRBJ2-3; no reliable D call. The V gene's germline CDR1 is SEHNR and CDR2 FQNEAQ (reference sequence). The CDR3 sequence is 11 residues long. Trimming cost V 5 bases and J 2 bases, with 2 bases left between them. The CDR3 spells CASSPTDTQYF. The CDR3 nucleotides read TGTGCCAGCAGCCCCACAGATACGCAGTATTTT.

The chain's CDR3 is CASSNRPGTMNTGELFF. CDR3 coding DNA: TGTGCCAGCAGTAATCGACCGGGGACAATGAACACCGGGGAGCTGTTTTTT. V is TRBV2 and J is TRBJ2-2, with D possibly being TRBD1 (6 bases). V was pared by 5 bases and J by 1 base, with 17 bases between. Per the germline V gene, CDR1 is SNHLY and CDR2 is FYNNEI. This CDR3 has 17 amino acids.

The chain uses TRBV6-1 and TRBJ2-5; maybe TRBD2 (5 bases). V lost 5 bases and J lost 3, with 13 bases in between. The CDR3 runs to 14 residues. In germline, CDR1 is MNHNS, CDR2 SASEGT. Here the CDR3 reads CASSPAGKKETQYF. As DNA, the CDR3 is TGTGCCAGCAGTCCCGCCGGGAAAAAAGAGACCCAGTACTTC.

CDR3 in DNA: TGTGCCAGTAGCAAGACCGGGAACTATGGCTACACCTTC. Its protein product is CASSKTGNYGYTF. The chain combines TRBV19 with TRBJ1-2; unclear D gene. This CDR3 contains 13 residues. Germline assignment: CDR1 LNHDA and CDR2 SQIVND (reference sequence). The ends were cut back, 6 bases at V and 2 bases at J, with 10 bases in the middle.

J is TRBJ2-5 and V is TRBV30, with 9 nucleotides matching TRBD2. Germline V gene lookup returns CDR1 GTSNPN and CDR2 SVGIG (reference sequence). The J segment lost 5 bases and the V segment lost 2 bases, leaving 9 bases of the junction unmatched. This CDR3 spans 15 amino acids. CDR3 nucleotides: TGTGCCTGGAGTTGGGGAGTAGCGGGAGTGGAGACCCAGTACTTC. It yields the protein CAWSWGVAGVETQYF.

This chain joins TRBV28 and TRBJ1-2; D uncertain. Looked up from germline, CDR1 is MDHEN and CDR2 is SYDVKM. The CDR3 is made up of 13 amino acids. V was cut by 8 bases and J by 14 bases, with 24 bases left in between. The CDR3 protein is CASGTYVRERGTF. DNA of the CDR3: TGTGCCAGCGGTACCTACGTCCGGGAGCGTGGGACCTTC.

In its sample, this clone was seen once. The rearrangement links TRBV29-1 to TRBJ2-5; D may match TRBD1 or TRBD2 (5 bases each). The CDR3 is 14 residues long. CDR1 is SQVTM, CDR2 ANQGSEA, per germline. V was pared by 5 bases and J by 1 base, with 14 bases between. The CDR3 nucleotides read TGCAGCGTTCGGAGGCGCAGGGTCCAAGAGACCCAGTACTTC. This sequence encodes CSVRRRRVQETQYF.

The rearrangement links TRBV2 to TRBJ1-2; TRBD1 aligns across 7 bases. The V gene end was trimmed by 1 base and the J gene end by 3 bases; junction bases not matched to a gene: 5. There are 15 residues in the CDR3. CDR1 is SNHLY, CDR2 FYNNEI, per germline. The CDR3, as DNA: TGTGCCAGCAGTGAAGGAGGGGGCGGCTACTATGGCTACACCTTC. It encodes CASSEGGGGYYGYTF.

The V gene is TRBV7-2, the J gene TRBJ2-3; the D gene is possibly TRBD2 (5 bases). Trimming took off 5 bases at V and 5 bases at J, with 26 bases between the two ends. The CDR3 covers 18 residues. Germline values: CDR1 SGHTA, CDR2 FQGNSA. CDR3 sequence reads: CASSPIGIVMRSGDTQYF. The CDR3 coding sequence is TGTGCCAGCAGCCCGATTGGGATCGTCATGAGGAGCGGAGATACGCAGTATTTT. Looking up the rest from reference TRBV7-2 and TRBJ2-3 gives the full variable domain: GAGVSQSPSNKVTEKGKDVELRCDPISGHTALYWYRQSLGQGLEFLIYFQGNSAPDKSGLPSDRFSAERTGGSVSTLTIQRTQQEDSAVYLCASSPIGIVMRSGDTQYFGPGTRLTVL.

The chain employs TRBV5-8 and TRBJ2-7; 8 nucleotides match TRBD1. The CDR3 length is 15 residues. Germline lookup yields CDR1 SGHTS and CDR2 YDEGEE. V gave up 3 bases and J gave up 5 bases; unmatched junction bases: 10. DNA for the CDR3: TGTGCCAGCAGCTCCCCGGGGACAGGTTCGCACGAGCAGTACTTC. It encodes CASSSPGTGSHEQYF.

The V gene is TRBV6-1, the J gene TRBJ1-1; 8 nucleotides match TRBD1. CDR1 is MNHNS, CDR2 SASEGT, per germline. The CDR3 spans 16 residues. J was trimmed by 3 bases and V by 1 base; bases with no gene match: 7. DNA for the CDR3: TGTGCCAGCAGTGAAGAGGTCAGGGGGCTGGACACTGAAGCTTTCTTT. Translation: CASSEEVRGLDTEAFF.

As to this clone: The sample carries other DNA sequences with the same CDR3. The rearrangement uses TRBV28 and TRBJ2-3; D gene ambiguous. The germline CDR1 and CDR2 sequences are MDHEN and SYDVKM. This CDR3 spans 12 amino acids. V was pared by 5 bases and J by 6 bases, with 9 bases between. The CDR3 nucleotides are TGTGCCAGCAGTCTGAGGACGGATACGCAGTATTTT. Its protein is CASSLRTDTQYF.

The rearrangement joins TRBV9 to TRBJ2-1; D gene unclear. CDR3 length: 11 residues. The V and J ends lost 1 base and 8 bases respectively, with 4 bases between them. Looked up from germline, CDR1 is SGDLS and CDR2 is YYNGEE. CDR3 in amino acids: CASSVSYEQFF. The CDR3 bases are TGTGCCAGCAGCGTAAGTTATGAGCAGTTCTTC. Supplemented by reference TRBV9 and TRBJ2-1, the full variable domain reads DSGVTQTPKHLITATGQRVTLRCSPRSGDLSVYWYQQSLDQGLQFLIQYYNGEERAKGNILERFSAQQFPDLHSELNLSSLELGDSALYFCASSVSYEQFFGPGTRLTVL.

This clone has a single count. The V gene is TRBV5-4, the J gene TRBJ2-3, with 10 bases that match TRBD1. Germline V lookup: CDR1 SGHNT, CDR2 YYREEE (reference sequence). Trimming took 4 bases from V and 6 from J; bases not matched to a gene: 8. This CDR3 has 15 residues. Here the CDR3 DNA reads TGTGCCAGCAGCGAGGACAGGGGGAAGGGTGATACGCAGTATTTT. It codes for CASSEDRGKGDTQYF.

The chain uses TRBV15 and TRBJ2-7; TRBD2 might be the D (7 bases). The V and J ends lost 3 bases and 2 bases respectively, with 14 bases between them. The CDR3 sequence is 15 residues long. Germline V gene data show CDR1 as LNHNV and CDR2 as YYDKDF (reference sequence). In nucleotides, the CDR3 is TGTGCCACCAGCAGCAGGGGAGCGGGAACCTACGAGCAGTACTTC. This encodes CATSSRGAGTYEQYF. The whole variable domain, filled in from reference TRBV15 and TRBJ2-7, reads DAMVIQNPRYQVTQFGKPVTLSCSQTLNHNVMYWYQQKSSQAPKLLFHYYDKDFNNEADTPDNFQSRRPNTSFCFLDIRSPGLGDTAMYLCATSSRGAGTYEQYFGPGTRLTVT.

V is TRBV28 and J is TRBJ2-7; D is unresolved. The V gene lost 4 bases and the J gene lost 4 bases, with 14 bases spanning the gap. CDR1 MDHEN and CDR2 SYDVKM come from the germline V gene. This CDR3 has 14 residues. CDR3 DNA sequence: TGTGCCAGCAGTTCTAACTGGCTCCTGTACGAGCAGTACTTC. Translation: CASSSNWLLYEQYF.

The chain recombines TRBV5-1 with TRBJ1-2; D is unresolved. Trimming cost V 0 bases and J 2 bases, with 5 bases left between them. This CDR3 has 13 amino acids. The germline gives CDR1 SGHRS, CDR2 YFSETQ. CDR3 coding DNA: TGCGCCAGCAGCTTGGGGATAAACTATGGCTACACCTTC. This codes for CASSLGINYGYTF.

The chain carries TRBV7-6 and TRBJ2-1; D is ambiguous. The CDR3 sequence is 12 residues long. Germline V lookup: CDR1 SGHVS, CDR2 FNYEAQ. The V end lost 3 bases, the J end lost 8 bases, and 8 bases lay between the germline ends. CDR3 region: CASSFIFHEQFF. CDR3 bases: TGTGCCAGCAGCTTTATATTCCATGAGCAGTTCTTC.

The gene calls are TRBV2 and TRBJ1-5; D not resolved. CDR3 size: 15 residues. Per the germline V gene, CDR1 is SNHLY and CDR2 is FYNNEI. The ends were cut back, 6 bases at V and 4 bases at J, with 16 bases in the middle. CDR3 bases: TGTGCCAGCAGCCGCATGTCGGGGATAAATCAGCCCCAGCATTTT. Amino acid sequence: CASSRMSGINQPQHF.

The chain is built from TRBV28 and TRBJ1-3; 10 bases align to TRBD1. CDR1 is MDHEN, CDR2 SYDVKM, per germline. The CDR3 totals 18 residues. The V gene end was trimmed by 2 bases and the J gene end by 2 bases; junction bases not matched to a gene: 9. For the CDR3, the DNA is TGTGCCAGCAGTTTAATAATGCCCGGGACAGGGGCTGGAAACACCATATATTTT. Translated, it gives CASSLIMPGTGAGNTIYF.

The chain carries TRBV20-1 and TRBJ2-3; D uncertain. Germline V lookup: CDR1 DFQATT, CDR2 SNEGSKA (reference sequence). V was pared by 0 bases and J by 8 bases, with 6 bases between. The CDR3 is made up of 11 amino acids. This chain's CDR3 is CSARDQVTQYF. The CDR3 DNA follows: TGCAGTGCTAGAGATCAGGTTACGCAGTATTTT.

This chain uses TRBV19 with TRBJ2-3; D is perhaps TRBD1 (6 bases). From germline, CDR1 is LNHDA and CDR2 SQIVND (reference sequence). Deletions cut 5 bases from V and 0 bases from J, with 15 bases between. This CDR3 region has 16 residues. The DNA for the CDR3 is TGTGCCAGTAGTGTCAGGGGAAACCCTAGCACAGATACGCAGTATTTT. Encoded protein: CASSVRGNPSTDTQYF.

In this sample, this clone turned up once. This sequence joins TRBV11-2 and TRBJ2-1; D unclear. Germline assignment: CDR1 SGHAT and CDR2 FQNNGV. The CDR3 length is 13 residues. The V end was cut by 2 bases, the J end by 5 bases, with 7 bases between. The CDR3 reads CASSLSLHNEQFF. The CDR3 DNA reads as TGTGCCAGCAGCTTAAGTCTTCACAATGAGCAGTTCTTC.

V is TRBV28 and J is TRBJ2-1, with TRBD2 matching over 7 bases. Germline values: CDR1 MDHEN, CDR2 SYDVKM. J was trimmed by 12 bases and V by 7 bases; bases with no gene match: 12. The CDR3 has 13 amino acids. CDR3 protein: CASITLGEGGQFF. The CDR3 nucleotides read TGTGCCAGCATCACCTTGGGGGAGGGTGGGCAGTTCTTC.